This T cell receptor (beta chain) was retrieved from a study of regulatory T cells. Regarding the study as a whole: Regulatory T cells showed the strongest V-J pair restriction and V/J gene skewing among patient repertoires. Hydrophobic residues at CDR3 positions 6 and 7 were enriched in conventional CD4+ T cells of CD3G-deficient patients.

Note on this clone: Its antigen is not identified.

Primers: 52 TRBV forward and 13 TRBJ reverse. TCRdb's table, derived via immunoSEQ multiplex PCR, lists solely in-frame clones and lacks some. The repertoire consists of 20,000 to 25,000 clones, with about 88% occurring once and the leading ten covering approximately 1.2%. Regulatory (CD25-high CD127-low) and conventional (CD25-low CD127-high) CD4+ T cells were sorted separately. V lost 3 bases and J lost 10; bases outside the gene matches: 8. CDR3 size: 14 residues. CDR1 and CDR2 (germline): SEHNR, FQNEAQ (reference sequence). The receptor was isolated from a child younger than 18 with CD3G deficiency. This chain connects TRBV7-9 to TRBJ2-1; TRBD2 matches 8 bases. The sample consisted of conventional CD4+ T cells sorted from blood. The CDR3 nucleotides are TGTGCCAGCAGCTTGAGCGGGAGTCATGGAGAGCAGTTCTTC. This encodes CASSLSGSHGEQFF.